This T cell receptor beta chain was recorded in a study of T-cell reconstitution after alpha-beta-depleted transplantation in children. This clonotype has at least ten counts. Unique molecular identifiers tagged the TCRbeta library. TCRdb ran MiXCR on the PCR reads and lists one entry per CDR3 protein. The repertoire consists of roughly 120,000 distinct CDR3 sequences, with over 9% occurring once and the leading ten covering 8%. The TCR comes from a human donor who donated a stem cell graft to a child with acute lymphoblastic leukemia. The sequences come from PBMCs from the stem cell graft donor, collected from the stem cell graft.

The CDR3 DNA reads as TGTGCCAGCAGCTTATCGATGGCCATATATTTT. Translation: CASSLSMAIYF. J is TRBJ1-3 and V is TRBV11-2; D gene unclear. Trimming stripped 2 bases from V and 11 bases from J, with 7 bases between. Germline V gene lookup returns CDR1 SGHAT and CDR2 FQNNGV. The CDR3 length is 11 residues.